Presented here are 19 T cell receptor beta chains from one specimen sequenced in a study of graft-versus-host responses after intestinal transplantation. Sequenced by immunoSEQ multiplex PCR; TCRdb stores in-frame clones only, minus some. The data show approximately 82,000 clones, with 85% to 95% seen just once and 0.95% to 1.3% held by the top ten. Their recognized antigens are unknown. Source: unstimulated CD8+ T cells sorted from spleen or lymph node cells, taken before transplant. These receptors were obtained from a human donor who was the organ donor for an intestinal transplant.

CDR3 loop: CASSADPTVNYGYTF. CDR3 in DNA: TGTGCCAGCAGTGCTGATCCGACAGTTAACTATGGCTACACCTTC. The V gene is TRBV6-1, the J gene TRBJ1-2, with TRBD1 as a possible D gene (5 bases). V dropped 4 bases and J dropped 1 base, with 13 bases sitting between them. Germline values: CDR1 MNHNS, CDR2 SASEGT. The CDR3 totals 15 residues.

This clone was seen only once. The gene calls are TRBV30 and TRBJ2-1, with D maybe TRBD2 (6 bases). Trimming cost V 2 bases and J 6 bases, with 17 bases left between them. The CDR3 sequence is 15 residues long. Germline assignment: CDR1 GTSNPN and CDR2 SVGIG (reference sequence). The CDR3, as DNA: TGTGCCTGGAGTCGGGCGGGGCGTCTCGGCAATGAGCAGTTCTTC. It is translated as CAWSRAGRLGNEQFF.

CDR3 protein: CASSERQGRNTEAFF. Here the CDR3 DNA reads TGTGCCAGCAGTGAACGTCAGGGCAGGAACACTGAAGCTTTCTTT. The chain employs TRBV6-1 and TRBJ1-1, with D maybe TRBD1 (5 bases). V lost 2 bases and J 1 base, leaving 11 bases between the germline ends. CDR1 and CDR2 from the germline V gene are MNHNS and SASEGT. CDR3 length equals 15 residues.

J is TRBJ2-7 and V is TRBV5-1, with D possibly matching TRBD1 (6 bases). The CDR3 runs 15 residues. The germline V gene has CDR1 SGHRS and CDR2 YFSETQ. Trimming cost V 0 bases and J 1 base, with 11 bases left between them. The CDR3 protein is CASSLVGQGSYEQYF. Here the CDR3 DNA reads TGCGCCAGCAGCTTGGTCGGTCAGGGGTCCTACGAGCAGTACTTC. Looking up the rest from reference TRBV5-1 and TRBJ2-7 gives the full variable domain: KAGVTQTPRYLIKTRGQQVTLSCSPISGHRSVSWYQQTPGQGLQFLFEYFSETQRNKGNFPGRFSGRQFSNSRSEMNVSTLELGDSALYLCASSLVGQGSYEQYFGPGTRLTVT.

On this clone: One end of the junction varies from germline; a read error may be responsible. Other DNA sequences from this sample encode an identical CDR3 as well. The J gene is TRBJ1-2, the V gene TRBV7-9; no reliable D call. The CDR3 sequence is 12 residues long. Germline loops: CDR1 SEHNR, CDR2 FQNEAQ (reference sequence). CDR3 sequence: CASSSSDYGYTF. The CDR3 DNA sequence: TGCGCCAGCAGCTCTTCGGACTATGGCTACACCTTC. The complete variable domain, with remaining parts taken from reference TRBV7-9 and TRBJ1-2, reads DTGVSQNPRHKITKRGQNVTFRCDPISEHNRLYWYRQTLGQGPEFLTYFQNEAQLEKSRLLSDRFSAERPKGSFSTLEIQRTEQGDSAMYLCASSSSDYGYTFGSGTRLTVV.

V usage is TRBV28 and J usage is TRBJ2-7, with TRBD1 matching 11 bases. This CDR3 has 15 amino acids. Germline-derived CDR1 and CDR2 are MDHEN and SYDVKM. Germline trimming cut 3 bases from V and 6 bases from J; bases unmatched to any gene: 7. The CDR3 sequence: CASSFAGTGGPEQYF. The DNA of the CDR3 is TGTGCCAGCAGTTTCGCGGGGACAGGGGGACCCGAGCAGTACTTC.

V usage is TRBV4-2 and J usage is TRBJ2-6, with TRBD2 identical over 7 bases. Germline V gives CDR1 LGHNA, CDR2 YNFKEQ. Trimming cost V 10 bases and J 4 bases; bases outside gene matches: 7. This CDR3 has 14 amino acids. The DNA for the CDR3 is TGTGCCACCCAGGGAGGGGCCGGGGCCAACGTCCTGACTTTC. Amino acid sequence: CATQGGAGANVLTF.

This clone was counted a single time. The gene calls are TRBV7-8 and TRBJ1-4, with TRBD1 matching over 10 bases. The germline gives CDR1 SGHVS, CDR2 FQNEAQ. This CDR3 has 13 residues. V lost 5 bases to trimming and J lost 12 bases; unmatched junction nucleotides: 6. The CDR3 loop is CASSLFGQGELFF. The CDR3 DNA reads TGTGCCAGCAGCCTTTTCGGACAGGGGGAACTGTTTTTT. The full variable domain, with the rest looked up from reference TRBV7-8 and TRBJ1-4, is GAGVSQSPRYKVAKRGQDVALRCDPISGHVSLFWYQQALGQGPEFLTYFQNEAQLDKSGLPSDRFFAERPEGSVSTLKIQRTQQEDSAVYLCASSLFGQGELFFGSGTQLSVL.

The V call is TRBV9, the J call TRBJ2-7; tentatively, D is TRBD1 (6 bases). CDR1 and CDR2 (germline): SGDLS, YYNGEE. Trimming stripped 0 bases from V and 4 bases from J, with 8 bases between. The CDR3 length is 13 residues. The CDR3 is CASSVGDKYEQYF. In DNA form, the CDR3 reads TGTGCCAGCAGCGTAGGGGACAAATACGAGCAGTACTTC. The whole variable domain, filled in from reference TRBV9 and TRBJ2-7, reads DSGVTQTPKHLITATGQRVTLRCSPRSGDLSVYWYQQSLDQGLQFLIQYYNGEERAKGNILERFSAQQFPDLHSELNLSSLELGDSALYFCASSVGDKYEQYFGPGTRLTVT.

There are a few counts of this clone. This chain connects TRBV30 to TRBJ1-6, with D perhaps matching TRBD1 (5 bases). The V gene lost 4 bases and the J gene lost 6 bases, with 16 bases spanning the gap. This CDR3 spans 15 amino acids. CDR1 and CDR2 (germline): GTSNPN, SVGIG (reference sequence). CDR3 nucleotides: TGTGCCTGGACCCCGGGACTTATCATTAATTCACCCCTCCACTTT. As protein: CAWTPGLIINSPLHF.

The chain links TRBV11-2 to TRBJ1-1; D not certain. The V gene lost 0 bases and the J gene lost 1 base, with 9 bases spanning the gap. The CDR3 runs 15 residues. Germline-derived CDR1 and CDR2 are SGHAT and FQNNGV. In DNA, the CDR3 is TGTGCCAGCAGCTTAGACTTGGGCCAGAACACTGAAGCTTTCTTT. This sequence encodes CASSLDLGQNTEAFF.

The chain uses TRBV6-4 and TRBJ1-1; D unclear. CDR1 and CDR2 from the germline V gene are MRHNA and SNTAGT. The CDR3 runs to 13 residues. V was trimmed by 4 bases and J by 1 base, leaving 7 bases between them. The CDR3 nucleotides are TGTGCCAGCAGTGCAACGGGGAACACTGAAGCTTTCTTT. This encodes CASSATGNTEAFF.

The table lists this clone with a count of one. J is TRBJ2-7 and V is TRBV7-9, with a possible D match to TRBD2 (6 bases). Germline assignment: CDR1 SEHNR and CDR2 FQNEAQ (reference sequence). V was shortened by 4 bases and J by 0 bases, with 22 bases between the two germline ends. The CDR3 consists of 18 residues. The CDR3 sequence: CASSSTWRGPGDSYEQYF. Here the CDR3 DNA reads TGTGCCAGCAGCTCGACCTGGCGGGGACCCGGGGACTCCTACGAGCAGTACTTC.

The chain recombines TRBV9 with TRBJ1-4, with D unclear. The CDR3 is made up of 15 amino acids. The germline V gene encodes CDR1 SGDLS and CDR2 YYNGEE. V was cut by 0 bases and J by 7 bases, with 13 bases left in between. As DNA, the CDR3 is TGTGCCAGCAGCGTAGAGGAGGGAATCGGTGAAAAACTGTTTTTT. Encoded protein: CASSVEEGIGEKLFF.

This clone was seen a single time. The rearrangement links TRBV19 to TRBJ1-1; D call uncertain. Deletions cut 1 base from V and 0 bases from J, with 6 bases between. The germline CDR1 and CDR2 sequences are LNHDA and SQIVND (reference sequence). The CDR3 covers 14 residues. The CDR3 region has the DNA TGTGCCAGTAGTATAGGACACATGAACACTGAAGCTTTCTTT. Translated, it gives CASSIGHMNTEAFF.

The chain uses TRBV6-1 and TRBJ1-5, with a tentative D call TRBD1 (6 bases). V dropped 1 base and J dropped 4 bases, with 20 bases sitting between them. Per the germline V gene, CDR1 is MNHNS and CDR2 is SASEGT. The CDR3 is made up of 18 amino acids. The CDR3 nucleotides read TGTGCCAGCAGTGAAGACAGGGTTAGGAAAGGACCTAATCAGCCCCAGCATTTT. Protein product: CASSEDRVRKGPNQPQHF.

The chain is built from TRBV28 and TRBJ2-5, with D perhaps TRBD2 (5 bases). CDR1 and CDR2 (germline): MDHEN, SYDVKM. V lost 7 bases and J lost 3, with 12 bases in between. The CDR3 runs 13 residues. CDR3 nucleotide sequence: TGTGCCAGCATTGAGGGAGCCAAAGAGACCCAGTACTTC. This encodes CASIEGAKETQYF.

The J gene is TRBJ1-2, the V gene TRBV19, with 7 bases fitting TRBD1. This CDR3 region has 16 residues. V was clipped by 3 bases and J by 3 bases; unmatched bases: 10. CDR1 LNHDA and CDR2 SQIVND come from the germline V gene (reference sequence). The chain's CDR3 is CASSIFSGRGDYGYTF. CDR3 bases: TGTGCCAGTAGTATTTTCAGTGGCAGGGGGGACTATGGCTACACCTTC.

The chain carries TRBV27 and TRBJ2-1; 16 bases fit TRBD2. The CDR3 consists of 17 residues. Germline values: CDR1 MNHEY, CDR2 SMNVEV (reference sequence). J lost 8 bases, V lost 7 bases, and 11 bases had no gene match. CDR3 sequence: CASTLGTSGGASHEQFF. The CDR3, as DNA: TGTGCCAGCACCTTAGGGACTAGCGGGGGGGCCTCGCATGAGCAGTTCTTC.